This T cell receptor (beta chain) is drawn from a study of patients and donors after allogeneic stem cell transplantation. Germline lookup yields CDR1 SGHDT and CDR2 YYEEEE. The trim removed 7 bases at V and 4 bases at J, leaving 3 bases unmatched. This CDR3 has 14 amino acids. TCRdb reprocessed the RT-PCR reads via MiXCR and lists one record per CDR3 protein. The sample contains about a million distinct CDR3 sequences, about a sixth of which appear only once. In its sample, this clonotype was seen many times. The chain couples TRBV5-6 to TRBJ2-2, with 11 bases lining up with TRBD2. The sequenced sample was blood, either unsorted or a sorted T cell fraction (not recorded which). The sequence came from a human donor who was either an allogeneic HSCT recipient or a stem cell or donor lymphocyte infusion donor (not recorded which). It is not recorded whose cells these are; they may come from a transplant donor. The CDR3 DNA follows: TGTGCCAGCCACCTAGCGGGGGGCACCGGGGAGCTGTTTTTT. It is translated as CASHLAGGTGELFF.